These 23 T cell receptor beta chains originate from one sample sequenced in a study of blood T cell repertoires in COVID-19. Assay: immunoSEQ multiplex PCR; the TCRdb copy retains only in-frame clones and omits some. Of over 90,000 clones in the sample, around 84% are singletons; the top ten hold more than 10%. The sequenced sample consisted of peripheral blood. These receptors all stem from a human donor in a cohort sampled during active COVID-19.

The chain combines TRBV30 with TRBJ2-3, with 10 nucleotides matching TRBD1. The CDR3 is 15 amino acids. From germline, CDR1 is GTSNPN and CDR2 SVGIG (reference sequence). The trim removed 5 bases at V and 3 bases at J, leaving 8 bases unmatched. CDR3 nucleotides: TGTGCCTGGGACCCGGGACAGGGGATTACAGATACGCAGTATTTT. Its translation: CAWDPGQGITDTQYF.

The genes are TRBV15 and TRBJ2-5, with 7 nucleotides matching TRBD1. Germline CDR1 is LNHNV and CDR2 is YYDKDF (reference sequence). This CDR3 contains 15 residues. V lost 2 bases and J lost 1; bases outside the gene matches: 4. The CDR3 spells CATSRSQGVQETQYF. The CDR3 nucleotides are TGTGCCACCAGCAGAAGCCAGGGGGTCCAAGAGACCCAGTACTTC.

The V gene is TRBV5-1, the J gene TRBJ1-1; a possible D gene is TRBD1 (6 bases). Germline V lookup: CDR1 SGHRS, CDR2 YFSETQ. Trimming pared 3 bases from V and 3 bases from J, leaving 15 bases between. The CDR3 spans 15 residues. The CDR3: CASSSGGWLDTEAFF. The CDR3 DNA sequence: TGCGCCAGCAGCTCGGGGGGCTGGTTGGACACTGAAGCTTTCTTT.

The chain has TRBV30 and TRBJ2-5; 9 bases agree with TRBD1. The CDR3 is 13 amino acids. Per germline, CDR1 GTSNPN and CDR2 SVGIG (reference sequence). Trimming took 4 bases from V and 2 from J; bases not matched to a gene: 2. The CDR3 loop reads CAWNRGLQETQYF. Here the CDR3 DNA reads TGTGCCTGGAACAGGGGGCTTCAAGAGACCCAGTACTTC.

CDR3 loop: CASSPGTANTEAFF. DNA of the CDR3: TGTGCCAGCAGCCCCGGGACAGCCAACACTGAAGCTTTCTTT. This sequence joins TRBV5-4 and TRBJ1-1; 7 bases agree with TRBD1. Germline-derived CDR1 and CDR2 are SGHNT and YYREEE (reference sequence). V dropped 4 bases and J dropped 2; count of bases not matched to a gene: 5. The CDR3 length is 14 residues.

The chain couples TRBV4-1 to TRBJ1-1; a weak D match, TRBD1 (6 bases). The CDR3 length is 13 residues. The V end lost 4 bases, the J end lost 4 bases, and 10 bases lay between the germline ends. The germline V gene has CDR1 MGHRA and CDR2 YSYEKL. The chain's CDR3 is CASSRTEGTEAFF. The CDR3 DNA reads TGCGCCAGCAGCCGGACAGAGGGCACTGAAGCTTTCTTT.

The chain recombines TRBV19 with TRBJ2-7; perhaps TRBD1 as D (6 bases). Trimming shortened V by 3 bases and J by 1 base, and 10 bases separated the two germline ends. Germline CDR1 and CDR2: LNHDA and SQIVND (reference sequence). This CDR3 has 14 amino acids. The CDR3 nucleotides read TGTGCCAGTAGTATGTCAGGGGCATCCTACGAGCAGTACTTC. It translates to CASSMSGASYEQYF. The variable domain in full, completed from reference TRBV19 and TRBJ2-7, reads DGGITQSPKYLFRKEGQNVTLSCEQNLNHDAMYWYRQDPGQGLRLIYYSQIVNDFQKGDIAEGYSVSREKKESFPLTVTSAQKNPTAFYLCASSMSGASYEQYFGPGTRLTVT.

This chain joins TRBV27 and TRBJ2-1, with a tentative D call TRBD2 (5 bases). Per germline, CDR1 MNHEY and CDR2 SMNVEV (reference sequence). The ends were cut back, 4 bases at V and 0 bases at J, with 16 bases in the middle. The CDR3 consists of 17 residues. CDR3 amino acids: CASSSPHGGGSYNEQFF. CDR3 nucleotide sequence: TGTGCCAGCAGTTCCCCACACGGCGGAGGCTCCTACAATGAGCAGTTCTTC.

In nucleotides, the CDR3 is TGTGCCTGGAGTATCCCCTCGAGGGCAGATACGCAGTATTTT. It codes for CAWSIPSRADTQYF. The V call is TRBV30, the J call TRBJ2-3; possible D gene TRBD2, 5 bases. Per the germline V gene, CDR1 is GTSNPN and CDR2 is SVGIG (reference sequence). The CDR3 has 14 amino acids. The V and J ends lost 2 bases and 4 bases respectively, with 13 bases between them.

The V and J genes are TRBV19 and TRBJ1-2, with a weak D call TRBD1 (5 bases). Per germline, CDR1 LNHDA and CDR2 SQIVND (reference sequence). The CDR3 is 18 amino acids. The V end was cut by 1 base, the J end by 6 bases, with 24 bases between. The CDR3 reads CASSIGGLQGLFQNGYTF. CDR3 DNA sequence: TGTGCCAGTAGTATAGGCGGCCTGCAGGGACTCTTCCAGAATGGCTACACCTTC. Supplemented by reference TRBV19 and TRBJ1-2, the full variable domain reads DGGITQSPKYLFRKEGQNVTLSCEQNLNHDAMYWYRQDPGQGLRLIYYSQIVNDFQKGDIAEGYSVSREKKESFPLTVTSAQKNPTAFYLCASSIGGLQGLFQNGYTFGSGTRLTVV.

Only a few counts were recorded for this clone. The CDR3 DNA reads TGTGCCAGCAGGAGGACAGGTTGGGGAAGGGAGCAGTACTTC. Translating gives CASRRTGWGREQYF. The chain combines TRBV2 with TRBJ2-7; 7 nucleotides align to TRBD1. Trimming removed 6 bases from V and 7 bases from J; junction bases left unmatched: 12. The germline V gene encodes CDR1 SNHLY and CDR2 FYNNEI. This CDR3 region has 14 residues.

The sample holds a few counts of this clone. Here the CDR3 DNA reads TGTGCCAGCAGCCCCAGATTCTCTGGAAACACCATATATTTT. Its translation is CASSPRFSGNTIYF. The chain is built from TRBV7-6 and TRBJ1-3; D is uncertain. This CDR3 region has 14 residues. Germline CDR1 and CDR2: SGHVS and FNYEAQ. The V and J ends lost 5 bases and 0 bases respectively, with 8 bases between them. Based on the CDR3 plus reference TRBV7-6 and TRBJ1-3, the full variable domain is GAGVSQSPRYKVTKRGQDVALRCDPISGHVSLYWYRQALGQGPEFLTYFNYEAQQDKSGLPNDRFSAERPEGSISTLTIQRTEQRDSAMYRCASSPRFSGNTIYFGEGSWLTVV.

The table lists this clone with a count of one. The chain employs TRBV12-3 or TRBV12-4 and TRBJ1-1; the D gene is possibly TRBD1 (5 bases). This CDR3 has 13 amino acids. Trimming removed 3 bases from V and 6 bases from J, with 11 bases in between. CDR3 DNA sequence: TGTGCCAGCAGTTTTAGGGGCTCGGCTGAAGCTTTCTTT. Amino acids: CASSFRGSAEAFF.

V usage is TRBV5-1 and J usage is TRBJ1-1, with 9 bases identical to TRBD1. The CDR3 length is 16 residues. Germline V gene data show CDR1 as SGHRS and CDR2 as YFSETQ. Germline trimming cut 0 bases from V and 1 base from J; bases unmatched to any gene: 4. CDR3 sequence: CASSLGSGQGNTEAFF. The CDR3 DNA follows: TGCGCCAGCAGCTTGGGGTCGGGACAGGGGAACACTGAAGCTTTCTTT.

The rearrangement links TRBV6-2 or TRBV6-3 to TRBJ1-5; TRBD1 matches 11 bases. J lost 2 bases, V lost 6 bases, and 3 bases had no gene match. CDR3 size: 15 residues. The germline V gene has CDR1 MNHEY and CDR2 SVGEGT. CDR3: CASSRGQGGNQPQHF. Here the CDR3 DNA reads TGTGCCAGCAGCCGGGGACAGGGGGGCAATCAGCCCCAGCATTTT.

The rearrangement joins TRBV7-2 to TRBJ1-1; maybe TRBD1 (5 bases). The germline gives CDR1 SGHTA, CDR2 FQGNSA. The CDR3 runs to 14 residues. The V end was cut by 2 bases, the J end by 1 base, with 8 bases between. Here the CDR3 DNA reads TGTGCCAGCAGCTTACAGGGAAAGAACACTGAAGCTTTCTTT. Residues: CASSLQGKNTEAFF.

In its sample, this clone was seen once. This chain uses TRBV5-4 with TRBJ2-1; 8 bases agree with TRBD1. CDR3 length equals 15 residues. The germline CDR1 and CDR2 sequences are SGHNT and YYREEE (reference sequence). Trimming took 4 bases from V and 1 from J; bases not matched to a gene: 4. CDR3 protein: CASSRDRQSYNEQFF. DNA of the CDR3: TGTGCCAGCAGCCGGGACAGGCAGTCCTACAATGAGCAGTTCTTC.

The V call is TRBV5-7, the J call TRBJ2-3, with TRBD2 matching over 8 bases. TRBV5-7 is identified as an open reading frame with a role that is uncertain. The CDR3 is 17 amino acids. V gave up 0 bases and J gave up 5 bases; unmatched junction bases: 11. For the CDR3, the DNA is TGTGCCAGCAGCTTGGTAGGGCGGGGGGTCCGTGGAGATACGCAGTATTTT. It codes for CASSLVGRGVRGDTQYF.

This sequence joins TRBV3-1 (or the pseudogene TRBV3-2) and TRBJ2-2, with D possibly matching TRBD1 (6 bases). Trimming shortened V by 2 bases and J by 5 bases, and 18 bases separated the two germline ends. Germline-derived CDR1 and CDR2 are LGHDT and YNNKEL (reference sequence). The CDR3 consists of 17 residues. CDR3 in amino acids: CASSQKRGGSRTGELFF. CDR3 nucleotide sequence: TGTGCCAGCAGCCAAAAACGAGGGGGAAGCAGAACCGGGGAGCTGTTTTTT.

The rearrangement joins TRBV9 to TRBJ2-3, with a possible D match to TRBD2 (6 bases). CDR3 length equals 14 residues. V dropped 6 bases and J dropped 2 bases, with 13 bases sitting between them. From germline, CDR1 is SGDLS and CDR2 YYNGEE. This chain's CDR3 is CASTPSGYTDTQYF. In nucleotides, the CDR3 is TGTGCCAGCACCCCGAGCGGGTACACAGATACGCAGTATTTT.

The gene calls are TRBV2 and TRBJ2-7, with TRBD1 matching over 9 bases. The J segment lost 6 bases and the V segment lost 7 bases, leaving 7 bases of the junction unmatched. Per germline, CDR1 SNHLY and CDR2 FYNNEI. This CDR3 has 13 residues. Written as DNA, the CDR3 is TGTGCCAGCACCACGGGACAGGGAGGCGAGCAGTACTTC. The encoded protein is CASTTGQGGEQYF.

CDR3 coding DNA: TGTGCCAGCACCAAGAGGTGGGGCAGGGGGCGAGGGGCCACTGAAGCTTTCTTT. Translated, it gives CASTKRWGRGRGATEAFF. The V call is TRBV28, the J call TRBJ1-1; 8 nucleotides align to TRBD1. Germline CDR1 and CDR2: MDHEN and SYDVKM. V lost 7 bases and J lost 4; bases outside the gene matches: 20. The length of the CDR3 is 18 residues.

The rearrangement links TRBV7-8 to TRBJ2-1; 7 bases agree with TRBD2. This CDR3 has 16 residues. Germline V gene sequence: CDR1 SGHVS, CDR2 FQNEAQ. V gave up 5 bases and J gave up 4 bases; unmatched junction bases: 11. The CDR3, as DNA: TGTGCCAGCAGCAGACGAACTAGCGAATATTACAATGAGCAGTTCTTC. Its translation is CASSRRTSEYYNEQFF.